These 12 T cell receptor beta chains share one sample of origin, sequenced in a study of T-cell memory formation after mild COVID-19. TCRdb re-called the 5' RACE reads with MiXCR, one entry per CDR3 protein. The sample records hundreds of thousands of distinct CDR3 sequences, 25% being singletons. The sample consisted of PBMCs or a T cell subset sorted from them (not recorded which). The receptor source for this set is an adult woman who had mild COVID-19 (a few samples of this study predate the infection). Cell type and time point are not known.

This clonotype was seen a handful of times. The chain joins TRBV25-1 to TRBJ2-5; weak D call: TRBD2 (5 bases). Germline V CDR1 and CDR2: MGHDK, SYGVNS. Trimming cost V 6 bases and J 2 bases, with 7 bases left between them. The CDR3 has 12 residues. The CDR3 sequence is CASRREQETQYF. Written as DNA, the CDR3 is TGTGCCAGCAGGAGGGAACAAGAGACCCAGTACTTC.

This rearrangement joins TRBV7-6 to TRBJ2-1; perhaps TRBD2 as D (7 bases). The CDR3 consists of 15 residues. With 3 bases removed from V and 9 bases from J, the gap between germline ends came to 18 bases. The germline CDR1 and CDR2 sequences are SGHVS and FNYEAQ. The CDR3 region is CASSFNGEGVTEQFF. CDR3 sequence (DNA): TGTGCCAGCAGCTTTAACGGGGAGGGGGTCACTGAGCAGTTCTTC.

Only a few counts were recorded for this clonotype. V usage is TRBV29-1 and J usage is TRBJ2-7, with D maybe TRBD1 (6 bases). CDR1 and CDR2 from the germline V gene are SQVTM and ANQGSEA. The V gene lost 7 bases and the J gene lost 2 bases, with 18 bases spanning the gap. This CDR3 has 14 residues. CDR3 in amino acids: CSALLGGTPYEQYF. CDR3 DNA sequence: TGCAGCGCTCTTCTTGGGGGCACCCCCTACGAGCAGTACTTC.

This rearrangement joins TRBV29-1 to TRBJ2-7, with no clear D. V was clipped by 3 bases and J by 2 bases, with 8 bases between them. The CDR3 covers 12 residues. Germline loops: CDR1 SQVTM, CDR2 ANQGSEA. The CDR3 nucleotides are TGCAGCGTTGAGGACGGTACCTACGAGCAGTACTTC. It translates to CSVEDGTYEQYF.

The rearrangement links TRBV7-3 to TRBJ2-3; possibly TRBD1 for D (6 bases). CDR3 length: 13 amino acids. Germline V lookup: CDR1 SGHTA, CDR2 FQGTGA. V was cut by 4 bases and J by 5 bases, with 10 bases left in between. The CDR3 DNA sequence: TGTGCCAGCAGCTCATACAGGGAAGATACGCAGTATTTT. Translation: CASSSYREDTQYF.

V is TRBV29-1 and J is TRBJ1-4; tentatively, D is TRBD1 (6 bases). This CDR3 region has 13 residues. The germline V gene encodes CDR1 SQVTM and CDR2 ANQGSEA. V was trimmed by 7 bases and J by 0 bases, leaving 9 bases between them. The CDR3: CSGRDTTNEKLFF. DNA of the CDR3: TGCAGCGGGAGGGACACAACTAATGAAAAACTGTTTTTT.

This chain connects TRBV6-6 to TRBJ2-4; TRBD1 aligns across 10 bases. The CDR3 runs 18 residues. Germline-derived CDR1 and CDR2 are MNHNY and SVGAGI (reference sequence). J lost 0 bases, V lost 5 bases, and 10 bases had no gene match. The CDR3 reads CASSRDRGLTAAKNIQYF. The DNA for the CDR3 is TGTGCCAGCAGTCGGGACAGGGGCTTAACCGCAGCCAAAAACATTCAGTACTTC.

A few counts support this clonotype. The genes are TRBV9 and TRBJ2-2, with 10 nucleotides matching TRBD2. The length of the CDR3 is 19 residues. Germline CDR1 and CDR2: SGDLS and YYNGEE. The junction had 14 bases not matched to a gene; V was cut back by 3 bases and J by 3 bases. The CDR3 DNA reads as TGTGCCAGCAGCGGATCCGGGACTAGCGCTAAGGGGGACACCGGGGAGCTGTTTTTT. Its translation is CASSGSGTSAKGDTGELFF.

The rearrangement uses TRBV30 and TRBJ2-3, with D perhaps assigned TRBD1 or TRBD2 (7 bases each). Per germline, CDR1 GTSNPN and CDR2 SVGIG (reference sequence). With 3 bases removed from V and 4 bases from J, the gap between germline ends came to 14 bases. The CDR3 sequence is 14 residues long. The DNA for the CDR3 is TGTGCCTGGAGCCCAGGGGGGGGCGCAGATACGCAGTATTTT. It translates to CAWSPGGGADTQYF.

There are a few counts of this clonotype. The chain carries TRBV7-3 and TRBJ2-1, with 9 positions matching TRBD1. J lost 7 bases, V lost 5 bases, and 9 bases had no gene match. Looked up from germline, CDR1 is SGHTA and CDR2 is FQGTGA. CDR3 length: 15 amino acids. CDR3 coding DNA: TGTGCCAGCAGCCCGACAGGGGGGGCCCCAAATGAGCAGTTCTTC. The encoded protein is CASSPTGGAPNEQFF.

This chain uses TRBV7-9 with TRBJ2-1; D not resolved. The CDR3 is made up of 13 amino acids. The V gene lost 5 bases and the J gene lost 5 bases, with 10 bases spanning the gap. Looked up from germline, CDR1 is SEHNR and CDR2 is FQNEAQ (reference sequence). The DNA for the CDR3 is TGTGCCAGCAGCACCGACAACAACAATGAGCAGTTCTTC. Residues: CASSTDNNNEQFF.

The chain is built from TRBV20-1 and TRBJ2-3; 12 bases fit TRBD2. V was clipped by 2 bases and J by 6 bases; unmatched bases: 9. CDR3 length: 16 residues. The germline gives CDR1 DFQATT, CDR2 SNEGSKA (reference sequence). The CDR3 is CSARLAGGPVADTQYF. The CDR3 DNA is TGCAGTGCTAGACTAGCGGGGGGGCCTGTCGCTGATACGCAGTATTTT.